The rows below give T cell receptor beta chains drawn from one sample of a study of T cell responses to AZD1222 COVID-19 vaccine. The assay was immunoSEQ multiplex PCR, and TCRdb's table has in-frame clones only and misses some. The top ten hold roughly 13% of the sample, which has about 110,000 clones, 88% seen once. Here the sequenced sample was peripheral blood, taken on day 0 of MenACWY control vaccination. These receptors were taken from an adult in good health. The CDR3 runs from the conserved cysteine through the conserved F or W. The D gene is left open where the match is weak. Not all rows give a size; the values are once, few, many and, for expanded clones, a class.

D: -; size: -; V: TRBV5-1; J: TRBJ2-7; DNA: TGCGCCAGCAGCTTGGTCAGGGCCCACGAGCAGTACTTC; CDR3: CASSLVRAHEQYF
D: TRBD1; size: -; V: TRBV28; J: TRBJ1-5; DNA: TGTGCCAGCACCGACAGGGGAGGACAGCCCCAGCATTTT; CDR3: CASTDRGGQPQHF
D: TRBD1; size: -; V: TRBV6-5; J: TRBJ1-5; DNA: TGTGCCAGCAGTTCTCAGGGGGCTGGTGCTCAGCCCCAGCATTTT; CDR3: CASSSQGAGAQPQHF
D: -; size: -; V: TRBV27; J: TRBJ1-5; DNA: TGTGCCAGCAGCCCTGGACAGATTAGCAATCAGCCCCAGCATTTT; CDR3: CASSPGQISNQPQHF
D: -; size: -; V: TRBV6-5; J: TRBJ1-5; DNA: TGTGCCAGCAGTTACGGGGGGGGCAATCAGCCCCAGCATTTT; CDR3: CASSYGGGNQPQHF
D: TRBD2; size: -; V: TRBV10-1; J: TRBJ2-1; DNA: TGCGCCAGCAGTGAGAGGGCGGGAGCGGAGAGCTCCTACAATGAGCAGTTCTTC; CDR3: CASSERAGAESSYNEQFF
D: -; size: -; V: TRBV9; J: TRBJ1-3; DNA: TGTGCCAGCAGCGTAACCCCCGACTCTGGAAACACCATATATTTT; CDR3: CASSVTPDSGNTIYF
D: -; size: -; V: TRBV7-3; J: TRBJ2-7; DNA: TGTGCCAGCAGCTTAGAGGTTGAAAACGAGCAGTACTTC; CDR3: CASSLEVENEQYF
D: -; size: -; V: TRBV2; J: TRBJ2-1; DNA: TGTGCCAGCTACAAGGAAGACTCCGGGACCTACAATGAGCAGTTCTTC; CDR3: CASYKEDSGTYNEQFF
D: TRBD1; size: -; V: TRBV5-1; J: TRBJ1-2; DNA: TGCGCCAGCAGCTTGGAGGACAGGGTACACACCTTC; CDR3: CASSLEDRVHTF
D: -; size: once; V: TRBV19; J: TRBJ1-2; DNA: TGTGCCAGTAGCTTGGGTGCAGGGGCCGGCTACACCTTC; CDR3: CASSLGAGAGYTF
D: TRBD2; size: -; V: TRBV30; J: TRBJ2-7; DNA: TGTGCCTGGAGGCGGGGGACTATTACGGCGTTC; CDR3: CAWRRGTITAF
D: -; size: -; V: TRBV19; J: TRBJ1-6; DNA: TGTGCCAGTAGTTCAGGGGCGGATTCACCCCTCCACTTT; CDR3: CASSSGADSPLHF
D: TRBD1; size: -; V: TRBV28; J: TRBJ2-7; DNA: TGTGCCAGCAGTCCCCCGGACAGGGTTAACGAGCAGTACTTC; CDR3: CASSPPDRVNEQYF
D: -; size: -; V: TRBV14; J: TRBJ2-7; DNA: TGTGCCAGCAGCCAAGAAAGGCTAGTCGATAGATTTCGGCAGTACTTC; CDR3: CASSQERLVDRFRQYF
D: -; size: once; V: TRBV12-3/TRBV12-4; J: TRBJ1-1; DNA: TGTGCCAGCAGTTTTGGGAGTAACACTGAAGCTTTCTTT; CDR3: CASSFGSNTEAFF
D: -; size: -; V: TRBV13; J: TRBJ1-2; DNA: TGTGCCAGCAGCTTAGGCCCAGGGCGCAACTATGGCTACACCTTC; CDR3: CASSLGPGRNYGYTF
D: -; size: -; V: TRBV5-1; J: TRBJ2-1; DNA: TGCGCCAGCAGCTTGGCCCCAAATCGCATTGGTCCCTATGAGCAGTTCTTC; CDR3: CASSLAPNRIGPYEQFF
D: -; size: -; V: TRBV7-2; J: TRBJ1-2; DNA: TGTGCCAGCAGCTTAGCAGGGTTGCGAGGCTACACCTTC; CDR3: CASSLAGLRGYTF
D: -; size: -; V: TRBV6-2/TRBV6-3; J: TRBJ2-3; DNA: TGTGCCAGCAGTCCCCCAGGAAGCACAGATACGCAGTATTTT; CDR3: CASSPPGSTDTQYF
D: TRBD1; size: -; V: TRBV5-1; J: TRBJ1-6; DNA: TGCGCCAGCAGCTTGGCGGTGACAGGGGATTCACCCCTCCACTTT; CDR3: CASSLAVTGDSPLHF
D: -; size: -; V: TRBV6-2/TRBV6-3; J: TRBJ2-2; DNA: TGTGCCAGCAGTGATGGACCCCCCGCGAACACCGGGGAGCTGTTTTTT; CDR3: CASSDGPPANTGELFF
D: TRBD1; size: -; V: TRBV30; J: TRBJ2-7; DNA: TGTGCCTGGAGCCTCTTGACAGGGGTTGGCGAGCAGTACTTC; CDR3: CAWSLLTGVGEQYF
D: -; size: -; V: TRBV29-1; J: TRBJ1-2; DNA: TGCAGCGTTGATCGCGAAGGGACGGGCAGATGGGGAGGCTACACCTTC; CDR3: CSVDREGTGRWGGYTF
D: -; size: -; V: TRBV4-2; J: TRBJ2-5; DNA: TGTGCCAGCAGCCAAGCATTAGACTTCCAAGAGACCCAGTACTTC; CDR3: CASSQALDFQETQYF
D: TRBD2; size: -; V: TRBV2; J: TRBJ2-3; DNA: TGTGCCAGCTGGGGACTACGGACAGATACGCAGTATTTT; CDR3: CASWGLRTDTQYF
D: -; size: -; V: TRBV5-1; J: TRBJ2-1; DNA: TGCGCCAGCAGCACCCCGGGTAGCACCTACAATGAGCAGTTCTTC; CDR3: CASSTPGSTYNEQFF
D: -; size: once; V: TRBV27; J: TRBJ2-2; DNA: TGTGCCAGCAGTTTCGCGGGGACCAGAACCGGGGAGCTGTTTTTT; CDR3: CASSFAGTRTGELFF
D: -; size: -; V: TRBV5-8; J: TRBJ2-2; DNA: TGTGCCAGCAGCTTATCGGACTTGATCACCGGGGAGCTGTTTTTT; CDR3: CASSLSDLITGELFF
D: -; size: -; V: TRBV7-3; J: TRBJ1-4; DNA: TGTGCCAGCAGCTTAAGGTATATAGCAACTAATGAAAAACTGTTTTTT; CDR3: CASSLRYIATNEKLFF
D: -; size: -; V: TRBV10-3; J: TRBJ1-3; DNA: TGTGCCATCAGGGGCGTAGCAGCCTCTGGAAACACCATATATTTT; CDR3: CAIRGVAASGNTIYF
D: -; size: -; V: TRBV28; J: TRBJ1-5; DNA: TGTGCCAGCAGTCCCGTTGGGGAGGCGGAAAATCAGCCCCAGCATTTT; CDR3: CASSPVGEAENQPQHF
D: -; size: once; V: TRBV6-2/TRBV6-3; J: TRBJ2-1; DNA: TGTGCCAGCAGTTACCCCTGGAATGAGCAGTTCTTC; CDR3: CASSYPWNEQFF
D: -; size: -; V: TRBV12-3/TRBV12-4; J: TRBJ2-1; DNA: TGTGCCAGCAGCCTGCTGGGTAAGAAGCAGTTCTTC; CDR3: CASSLLGKKQFF
D: -; size: -; V: TRBV7-3; J: TRBJ2-1; DNA: TGTGCCAGCAGCTTAAAGTTTAGGCAGTTCTTC; CDR3: CASSLKFRQFF
D: TRBD1; size: -; V: TRBV3-1/TRBV3-2; J: TRBJ1-2; DNA: TGTGCCAGCAGCCATAACCCGGGACAGACAATCAACTATGGCTACACCTTC; CDR3: CASSHNPGQTINYGYTF
D: -; size: -; V: TRBV19; J: TRBJ2-7; DNA: TGTGCCAGTGCTTTATGGGGTGAGCAGTACTTC; CDR3: CASALWGEQYF
D: -; size: -; V: TRBV28; J: TRBJ1-3; DNA: TGTGCCAGCAGGGTGGCCTCTGGAAACACCATATATTTT; CDR3: CASRVASGNTIYF
D: -; size: -; V: TRBV18; J: TRBJ1-4; DNA: TGTGCCAGCTCACCAACCGTCGGGGGCCCAAATGAAAAACTGTTTTTT; CDR3: CASSPTVGGPNEKLFF
D: -; size: few; V: TRBV7-2; J: TRBJ2-1; DNA: TGTGCCAGCAGCTTACATGGGGTTGAGGTCTACAATGAGCAGTTCTTC; CDR3: CASSLHGVEVYNEQFF
D: -; size: -; V: TRBV29-1; J: TRBJ1-2; DNA: TGCAGCGTTGAAACCCCCAGCGGAAGAGGAACGGATGGCTACACCTTC; CDR3: CSVETPSGRGTDGYTF
D: -; size: -; V: TRBV5-6; J: TRBJ2-7; DNA: TGTGCCAGCAGCTTGTTTGTTCACGAGCAGTACTTC; CDR3: CASSLFVHEQYF
D: TRBD2; size: -; V: TRBV27; J: TRBJ2-7; DNA: TGTGCCAGCAGCCCCGCGGGGGTCGAGCAGTACTTC; CDR3: CASSPAGVEQYF
D: -; size: -; V: TRBV28; J: TRBJ2-2; DNA: TGTGCCAGCAGCGACTCCGGGACTTACACCGGGGAGCTGTTTTTT; CDR3: CASSDSGTYTGELFF
D: -; size: -; V: TRBV25-1; J: TRBJ1-1; DNA: TGTGCCAGCAGTCCCCCACTTCGGTACTACTACACTGAAGCTTTCTTT; CDR3: CASSPPLRYYYTEAFF
D: -; size: -; V: TRBV6-5; J: TRBJ1-2; DNA: TGTGCCAGCGGGTTAGTGAGGGGAGGCTATGGCTACACCTTC; CDR3: CASGLVRGGYGYTF
D: -; size: -; V: TRBV19; J: TRBJ2-1; DNA: TGTCCGACCTTGGGGACGCCCATAATTGAGCAGTTCTTC; CDR3: CPTLGTPIIEQFF